The 7 T cell receptor beta chains below come from one sample, sequenced in a study of T cell responses to AZD1222 COVID-19 vaccine. The table came from immunoSEQ multiplex PCR; TCRdb's copy has only in-frame clones and leaves some out. Of over 130,000 clones listed, about 93% are singletons. The starting material was peripheral blood, obtained 28 days after the second AZD1222 dose. Receptor source: an adult who received the AZD1222 COVID-19 vaccine.

This clone was recorded only once. The chain links TRBV18 to TRBJ1-2; D might be TRBD1 (5 bases). The CDR3 has 15 amino acids. The ends were cut back, 2 bases at V and 5 bases at J, with 15 bases in the middle. The germline V gene has CDR1 KGHSH and CDR2 LQKENI. CDR3 nucleotide sequence: TGTGCCAGCTCACCAGGGGGAGACCTGCTATATGGCTACACCTTC. Translating it yields CASSPGGDLLYGYTF.

V gene TRBV5-1 combines with J gene TRBJ2-2; 11 bases fit TRBD2. The V segment lost 4 bases and the J segment 5 bases; nucleotides outside the gene matches: 7. The CDR3 extends over 16 amino acids. Germline CDR1 is SGHRS and CDR2 is YFSETQ. CDR3 nucleotide sequence: TGCGCCAGCAGCCTGGGACTAGCGGAAGGGACCGGGGAGCTGTTTTTT. Translation gives CASSLGLAEGTGELFF.

This chain links TRBV5-1 with TRBJ1-2, with D possibly being TRBD1 (5 bases). The CDR3 contains 14 residues. Trimming left V 4 bases short and J 10 bases short, with 20 bases between. The germline gives CDR1 SGHRS, CDR2 YFSETQ. The CDR3 protein is CASSPGDGIPTYTF. The CDR3 coding sequence is TGCGCCAGCAGCCCCGGGGACGGAATCCCAACCTACACCTTC.

This chain connects TRBV29-1 to TRBJ2-1, with TRBD2 matching 7 bases. CDR1 SQVTM and CDR2 ANQGSEA come from the germline V gene. Unmatched junction bases numbered 10, after V lost 4 bases and J lost 7 bases. The CDR3 loop spans 14 amino acids. The CDR3 spells CSVVWASGPNEQFF. Here the CDR3 DNA reads TGCAGCGTTGTGTGGGCTAGCGGCCCTAATGAGCAGTTCTTC.

The chain employs TRBV6-5 and TRBJ1-5, with 7 positions matching TRBD1. Trimming cost V 4 bases and J 7 bases; bases outside gene matches: 13. Germline-derived CDR1 and CDR2 are MNHEY and SVGAGI. The CDR3 has 16 residues. The DNA of the CDR3 is TGTGCCAGCAGTTCCCACGGGCCAGGGGGGCCACAGCCCCAGCATTTT. Translating gives CASSSHGPGGPQPQHF.

The chain combines TRBV11-2 with TRBJ2-1, with 8 bases fitting TRBD2. Trimming took 5 bases from V and 8 from J; bases not matched to a gene: 11. Germline V gives CDR1 SGHAT, CDR2 FQNNGV. This CDR3 has 15 residues. The CDR3 loop reads CASSPRIAGIYEQFF. Here the CDR3 DNA reads TGTGCCAGCAGCCCTCGAATAGCGGGGATCTATGAGCAGTTCTTC. The full variable domain, in which reference TRBV11-2 and TRBJ2-1 provide the parts outside the CDR3, is EAGVAQSPRYKIIEKRQSVAFWCNPISGHATLYWYQQILGQGPKLLIQFQNNGVVDDSQLPKDRFSAERLKGVDSTLKIQPAKLEDSAVYLCASSPRIAGIYEQFFGPGTRLTVL.

V gene TRBV4-1 combines with J gene TRBJ2-1; no definite D call. V was trimmed by 0 bases and J by 15 bases, leaving 18 bases between them. Germline V gene sequence: CDR1 MGHRA, CDR2 YSYEKL. The CDR3 extends over 14 amino acids. The CDR3 reads CASSQDHAGGRTFF. CDR3 sequence (DNA): TGCGCCAGCAGCCAAGATCACGCCGGCGGTCGGACGTTCTTC.